One sample yielded the 27 T cell receptor beta chains listed below, sequenced in a study of T cell responses to AZD1222 COVID-19 vaccine. Generated by immunoSEQ multiplex PCR, the TCRdb table keeps only in-frame clones and is missing some. The profile shows 150,000 to 200,000 clones, 94% of them singletons. Sequencing used peripheral blood, obtained on day 0 of AZD1222 vaccination. These receptors came from an adult in good health.

The chain uses TRBV6-6 and TRBJ1-1; TRBD1 is a possible D gene (5 bases). The CDR3 length is 12 residues. Per the germline V gene, CDR1 is MNHNY and CDR2 is SVGAGI (reference sequence). Trimming took 0 bases from V and 11 from J, leaving 10 bases between them. CDR3 in DNA: TGTGCCAGCAGTTACTCCACAGGAGAGGCTTTCTTT. Translating gives CASSYSTGEAFF.

The chain links TRBV27 to TRBJ1-5; D is perhaps TRBD1 (5 bases). Per the germline V gene, CDR1 is MNHEY and CDR2 is SMNVEV (reference sequence). The V gene lost 5 bases and the J gene lost 0 bases, with 11 bases spanning the gap. The CDR3 extends over 15 amino acids. The DNA of the CDR3 is TGTGCCAGCAGTCTGACAGTTAATAGCAATCAGCCCCAGCATTTT. Translated: CASSLTVNSNQPQHF.

The genes are TRBV7-8 and TRBJ2-1; TRBD2 might be the D (6 bases). V was clipped by 5 bases and J by 6 bases, with 20 bases between them. Germline lookup yields CDR1 SGHVS and CDR2 FQNEAQ. This CDR3 spans 16 amino acids. The CDR3 reads CASSPRGAGIRNEQFF. The CDR3 region has the DNA TGTGCCAGCAGCCCCCGCGGGGCGGGAATCCGCAATGAGCAGTTCTTC.

The chain recombines TRBV7-2 with TRBJ1-2, with D perhaps matching TRBD1 (5 bases). This CDR3 region has 16 residues. Germline V gene data show CDR1 as SGHTA and CDR2 as FQGNSA. Deletions cut 5 bases from V and 1 base from J, with 17 bases between. The CDR3 sequence is CASSQEGSRLNYGYTF. The CDR3, as DNA: TGTGCCAGCAGCCAGGAGGGGAGTAGGCTTAACTATGGCTACACCTTC.

The chain recombines TRBV10-3 with TRBJ2-2; 7 bases align to TRBD2. V shed 0 bases and J 7 bases; nucleotides not matched to a gene: 14. The germline V gene has CDR1 ENHRY and CDR2 SYGVKD. The CDR3 extends over 18 amino acids. CDR3 sequence: CAISESTLAGVIVGELFF. DNA of the CDR3: TGTGCCATCAGTGAGTCGACGTTGGCGGGAGTTATTGTCGGGGAGCTGTTTTTT.

This chain connects TRBV7-9 to TRBJ2-1; tentatively, D is TRBD2 (5 bases). The germline V and J ends were trimmed by 6 bases and 0 bases, with 12 bases remaining between them. Germline V gene lookup returns CDR1 SEHNR and CDR2 FQNEAQ (reference sequence). The CDR3 sequence is 15 residues long. CDR3 sequence: CASSPPGSSYNEQFF. The CDR3 DNA reads as TGTGCCAGCAGTCCCCCGGGGAGCTCCTACAATGAGCAGTTCTTC.

V usage is TRBV5-1 and J usage is TRBJ1-1; D gene unclear. Germline V gene data show CDR1 as SGHRS and CDR2 as YFSETQ. This CDR3 region has 15 residues. The V gene lost 4 bases and the J gene lost 1 base, with 14 bases spanning the gap. The CDR3 sequence is CASSRSSSGNTEAFF. CDR3 coding DNA: TGCGCCAGCAGCCGTTCTTCCTCTGGGAACACTGAAGCTTTCTTT.

The chain couples TRBV7-3 to TRBJ1-1; TRBD1 is a possible D gene (5 bases). The CDR3 has 13 amino acids. CDR1 and CDR2 (germline): SGHTA, FQGTGA. Trimming cost V 3 bases and J 1 base, with 6 bases left between them. DNA for the CDR3: TGTGCCAGCAGCTTCGGGGCGAACACTGAAGCTTTCTTT. Protein: CASSFGANTEAFF. The complete variable domain, with remaining parts taken from reference TRBV7-3 and TRBJ1-1, reads GAGVSQTPSNKVTEKGKYVELRCDPISGHTALYWYRQSLGQGPEFLIYFQGTGAADDSGLPNDRFFAVRPEGSVSTLKIQRTERGDSAVYLCASSFGANTEAFFGQGTRLTVV.

The rearrangement uses TRBV7-2 and TRBJ1-1; a weak D match, TRBD1 (5 bases). CDR3 length: 13 amino acids. The germline V gene has CDR1 SGHTA and CDR2 FQGNSA. The V end lost 4 bases, the J end lost 5 bases, and 11 bases lay between the germline ends. In nucleotides, the CDR3 is TGTGCCAGCAGCTCGATGGGGGGGACTGAAGCTTTCTTT. This sequence encodes CASSSMGGTEAFF.

This clone came up a few times. The V call is TRBV11-2, the J call TRBJ1-2; weak D call: TRBD1 (5 bases). The germline CDR1 and CDR2 sequences are SGHAT and FQNNGV. Trimming left V 0 bases short and J 1 base short, with 12 bases between. This CDR3 region has 16 residues. CDR3 region: CASSLDAGVSNYGYTF. The CDR3 nucleotides are TGTGCCAGCAGCTTAGATGCGGGGGTCAGTAACTATGGCTACACCTTC.

The genes are TRBV14 and TRBJ2-1; D gene ambiguous. V was pared by 3 bases and J by 1 base, with 10 bases between. The CDR3 runs to 15 residues. Germline CDR1 and CDR2: SGHDN and FVKESK. The CDR3 nucleotides read TGTGCCAGCAGCCACCTCCTAGATTCCTACAATGAGCAGTTCTTC. This codes for CASSHLLDSYNEQFF.

The chain combines TRBV5-1 with TRBJ1-6; TRBD1 is a possible D gene (5 bases). This CDR3 has 15 residues. CDR1 is SGHRS and CDR2 is YFSETQ in the germline V gene. Trimming pared 4 bases from V and 8 bases from J, leaving 16 bases between. This chain's CDR3 is CASSLHGGTDSPLHF. In nucleotides, the CDR3 is TGCGCCAGCAGCCTACACGGGGGGACGGATTCACCCCTCCACTTT. The entire variable domain, with the rest obtained from reference TRBV5-1 and TRBJ1-6, is as follows: KAGVTQTPRYLIKTRGQQVTLSCSPISGHRSVSWYQQTPGQGLQFLFEYFSETQRNKGNFPGRFSGRQFSNSRSEMNVSTLELGDSALYLCASSLHGGTDSPLHFGNGTRLTVT.

This clone was detected only once. The gene calls are TRBV6-1 and TRBJ2-7, with TRBD2 identical over 13 bases. V shed 0 bases and J 12 bases; nucleotides not matched to a gene: 8. The germline CDR1 and CDR2 sequences are MNHNS and SASEGT. The CDR3 is made up of 15 amino acids. This chain's CDR3 is CASSEAAGTSGILYF. CDR3 coding DNA: TGTGCCAGCAGTGAAGCGGCCGGGACTAGCGGGATTCTGTACTTC.

The gene calls are TRBV5-6 and TRBJ1-1; possibly TRBD1 for D (5 bases). The CDR3 totals 15 residues. CDR1 and CDR2 from the germline V gene are SGHDT and YYEEEE. Deletions cut 4 bases from V and 7 bases from J, with 20 bases between. CDR3 amino acids: CASSPGRGGIDEAFF. CDR3 bases: TGTGCCAGCAGCCCCGGGCGGGGGGGGATTGATGAAGCTTTCTTT.

As concerns this clone: At one of its ends the junction is not consistent with the germline gene, which may arise from a read error. The chain recombines TRBV3-1 (or the pseudogene TRBV3-2) with TRBJ1-6; D unresolved. Per the germline V gene, CDR1 is LGHDT and CDR2 is YNNKEL (reference sequence). The CDR3 is 12 amino acids. DNA for the CDR3: TGTGCCAGCAACCAAATTTCTTCACCCCTCCACTTT. The encoded protein is CASNQISSPLHF.

The chain couples TRBV18 to TRBJ1-5, with 8 bases that match TRBD1. This CDR3 contains 16 residues. The germline V gene has CDR1 KGHSH and CDR2 LQKENI. J lost 0 bases, V lost 0 bases, and 1 base had no gene match. This CDR3 is CASSPPGTGSNQPQHF. DNA for the CDR3: TGTGCCAGCTCACCACCCGGGACAGGTAGCAATCAGCCCCAGCATTTT.

Details on this clone: Compared with germline, one end of the junction differs, possibly owing to a read error. The chain links TRBV4-2 to TRBJ1-1; D not certain. Germline V gives CDR1 LGHNA, CDR2 YNFKEQ. This CDR3 is 15 amino acids long. CDR3 in amino acids: CASAPSEGVKTEAFF. Here the CDR3 DNA reads TGTGCCAGCGCCCCTTCGGAGGGCGTGAAGACTGAAGCTTTCTTT.

This clone has more than one count but fewer than ten. The rearrangement uses TRBV10-1 and TRBJ1-3, with 7 bases lining up with TRBD1. Germline CDR1 and CDR2: WNHNN and SYGVQD (reference sequence). This CDR3 comprises 14 residues. J gave up 8 bases and V 3 bases, and 7 bases lay outside the gene matches. The chain's CDR3 is CASSDPGGNDTIYF. The CDR3 DNA reads as TGCGCCAGCAGTGATCCAGGGGGTAACGACACCATATATTTT.

J is TRBJ1-1 and V is TRBV27; D is uncertain. Germline lookup yields CDR1 MNHEY and CDR2 SMNVEV (reference sequence). CDR3 size: 14 residues. V lost 2 bases and J 6 bases, leaving 13 bases between the germline ends. The CDR3 loop is CASSLPGSPAEAFF. DNA of the CDR3: TGTGCCAGCAGTTTACCTGGCAGCCCCGCTGAAGCTTTCTTT.

V gene TRBV15 combines with J gene TRBJ1-1; no clear D gene. CDR3 length equals 14 residues. CDR1 LNHNV and CDR2 YYDKDF come from the germline V gene (reference sequence). V lost 0 bases and J lost 7, with 12 bases in between. The CDR3 is CATSRDSRQSEAFF. The CDR3 DNA reads TGTGCCACCAGCAGAGATTCGCGGCAAAGTGAAGCTTTCTTT.

The chain carries TRBV28 and TRBJ2-7; weak D call: TRBD2 (5 bases). The CDR3 consists of 12 residues. V lost 5 bases and J 5 bases, leaving 10 bases between the germline ends. Germline CDR1 is MDHEN and CDR2 is SYDVKM. The CDR3 DNA is TGTGCCAGCAGTCCGTTTAGCGACGAGCAGTACTTC. Its translation is CASSPFSDEQYF.

CDR3 bases: TGTGCCTGGAGCCTCTCCCAGGGGCAGCCCCAGCATTTT. Amino acid sequence: CAWSLSQGQPQHF. The V and J genes are TRBV30 and TRBJ1-5; TRBD1 is a possible D gene (6 bases). Germline-derived CDR1 and CDR2 are GTSNPN and SVGIG (reference sequence). This CDR3 region has 13 residues. Trimming removed 3 bases at V and 7 bases at J, with 13 bases between.

The J gene is TRBJ1-2, the V gene TRBV7-2; TRBD1 matches at 8 bases. V shed 10 bases and J 3 bases; nucleotides not matched to a gene: 4. CDR3 length: 12 residues. Germline values: CDR1 SGHTA, CDR2 FQGNSA. CDR3 nucleotides: TGTGCCACTGGACAGGGCTACTATGGCTACACCTTC. It encodes CATGQGYYGYTF. The whole variable domain, filled in from reference TRBV7-2 and TRBJ1-2, reads GAGVSQSPSNKVTEKGKDVELRCDPISGHTALYWYRQSLGQGLEFLIYFQGNSAPDKSGLPSDRFSAERTGGSVSTLTIQRTQQEDSAVYLCATGQGYYGYTFGSGTRLTVV.

V is TRBV5-4 and J is TRBJ1-2; 8 bases are a match to TRBD1. The CDR3 totals 14 residues. V trimming: 5 bases; J trimming: 3 bases; junction bases outside the gene matches: 6. The germline V gene encodes CDR1 SGHNT and CDR2 YYREEE (reference sequence). CDR3 DNA sequence: TGTGCCAGCAGGCACGCAGGGGGCGACTATGGCTACACCTTC. Translation gives CASRHAGGDYGYTF.

This chain links TRBV25-1 with TRBJ2-7; a possible D gene is TRBD2 (6 bases). Trimming cost V 1 base and J 2 bases, with 12 bases left between them. The CDR3 consists of 15 residues. The germline gives CDR1 MGHDK, CDR2 SYGVNS. The CDR3 sequence is CASSESRRVAYEQYF. In DNA, the CDR3 is TGTGCCAGCAGTGAATCCCGGAGGGTTGCCTACGAGCAGTACTTC.

The chain has TRBV27 and TRBJ1-5; maybe TRBD1 (5 bases). Germline V lookup: CDR1 MNHEY, CDR2 SMNVEV (reference sequence). CDR3 length: 14 amino acids. Trimming cost V 4 bases and J 4 bases, with 11 bases left between them. The CDR3 protein is CASSSQGPNQPQHF. Here the CDR3 DNA reads TGTGCCAGCAGTTCTCAGGGCCCAAATCAGCCCCAGCATTTT.

J is TRBJ1-5 and V is TRBV28; D gene unclear. Germline assignment: CDR1 MDHEN and CDR2 SYDVKM. V was clipped by 6 bases and J by 0 bases, with 9 bases between them. This CDR3 spans 14 amino acids. The DNA for the CDR3 is TGTGCCAGCAGAGGCGGGATTAGCAATCAGCCCCAGCATTTT. This encodes CASRGGISNQPQHF.